The text below deals with one T cell receptor beta chain. The sample comes from a study of blood T cell repertoires in COVID-19. Turning to the study itself: PBMCs, B-cell-depleted T cells, or T cells were the source of the cDNA or gDNA that made up the material.

The CDR3 consists of 16 residues. In germline, CDR1 is SGHDT, CDR2 YYEEEE. Trimming removed 0 bases from V and 4 bases from J; junction bases left unmatched: 3. Original processing methods: How many nucleated cells were present was estimated from reference gene primer amplification. Some clones are missing from TCRdb's copy, which holds only in-frame ones; the method was immunoSEQ multiplex PCR. V and J calls and clone size come straight from that table; D and trimming were deduced from the DNA. The data show over 250,000 clones, with approximately 88% seen just once and about a tenth held by the top ten.

The specimen sequenced was peripheral blood. The chain joins TRBV5-6 to TRBJ2-1, with TRBD2 identical over 11 bases. The clonotype was recovered from a woman between 65 and 79 years old with COVID-19, enrolled during active disease. Written as DNA, the CDR3 is TGTGCCAGCAGCTTGGCCGGGACTAGCGGTTACAATGAGCAGTTCTTC. It yields the protein CASSLAGTSGYNEQFF.